Listed below are T cell receptor beta chains from one sample, sequenced in a study of T cell responses to AZD1222 COVID-19 vaccine. The table came from immunoSEQ multiplex PCR; TCRdb's copy has only in-frame clones and leaves some out. This table has some 120,000 clones, around 87% appearing once. The input for sequencing was peripheral blood, taken on day 0 of AZD1222 vaccination. These receptors were collected from an adult in good health. The CDR3 runs from the conserved cysteine through the conserved F or W.

TRBV6-2/TRBV6-3	TRBJ1-2	CASSRQGSGYTF
TRBV11-2	TRBJ1-2	CASSGEGYGYTF
TRBV28	TRBJ2-7	CASRSTVEQYF
TRBV9	TRBJ1-5	CASSVVPDQPQHF
TRBV5-6	TRBJ2-5	CASSSPRQETQYF
TRBV7-9	TRBJ1-1	CASSLLNVGANTEAFF
TRBV11-2	TRBJ2-1	CASSLVRTGGNEQFF
TRBV6-5	TRBJ1-3	CASWGAPGGNTIYF
TRBV27	TRBJ2-7	CASSQFSGPGYEQYF
TRBV6-2/TRBV6-3	TRBJ1-1	CASSYSLTGQGAVVTEAFF
TRBV28	TRBJ1-2	CASSPGTGGYTF
TRBV27	TRBJ1-2	CASSIPTGYGYTF
TRBV28	TRBJ2-7	CASSAGRSYEQYF
TRBV2	TRBJ2-1	CASSEAGGTFYNEQFF
TRBV9	TRBJ2-2	CASSPQGNTGELFF
TRBV24-1	TRBJ2-2	CATSDSGMRTGELFF